The 25 T cell receptor beta chains below were found in one sample sequenced in a study of Graves' ophthalmopathy and Graves' hyperthyroidism. Beta-chain TCR CDR3 regions were amplified from RNA transcripts. First-round RT-PCR employed HTBI primers, with a second-round multiplex PCR after it. TCRdb recomputed calls from the multiplex PCR reads with MiXCR, one row per CDR3 protein. The sample lists hundreds of thousands of distinct CDR3 sequences; 35% to 45% were seen once. Sequencing was performed on peripheral blood. These receptors came from an adult man with Graves' ophthalmopathy.

V gene TRBV7-6 combines with J gene TRBJ2-7; D is perhaps TRBD2 (6 bases). The CDR3 extends over 15 amino acids. Germline-derived CDR1 and CDR2 are SGHVS and FNYEAQ. V was shortened by 3 bases and J by 6 bases, with 18 bases between the two germline ends. CDR3 protein: CASSFSPTGRSEQYF. CDR3 coding DNA: TGTGCCAGCAGCTTCAGTCCTACCGGGAGAAGCGAGCAGTACTTC. Drawing the rest from reference TRBV7-6 and TRBJ2-7, the complete variable domain is GAGVSQSPRYKVTKRGQDVALRCDPISGHVSLYWYRQALGQGPEFLTYFNYEAQQDKSGLPNDRFSAERPEGSISTLTIQRTEQRDSAMYRCASSFSPTGRSEQYFGPGTRLTVT.

V and J are TRBV18 and TRBJ2-7, with D possibly TRBD1 on 6 matching bases. Germline CDR1 reads KGHSH; CDR2 reads LQKENI. V was cut by 4 bases and J by 8 bases, with 15 bases left in between. The CDR3 is 13 residues long. The CDR3 DNA sequence: TGTGCCAGCTCACGCGCTCAGGGGTCCAAGCAGTACTTC. It codes for CASSRAQGSKQYF.

This clonotype was observed a few times. The V gene is TRBV20-1, the J gene TRBJ2-7; TRBD1 matches at 9 bases. After removal of 6 bases from V and 4 bases from J, the junction contained 10 bases not matched to a gene. From germline, CDR1 is DFQATT and CDR2 SNEGSKA (reference sequence). The CDR3 has 14 amino acids. CDR3 sequence reads: CSAAPGTGTYEQYF. DNA of the CDR3: TGCAGTGCAGCACCCGGGACAGGGACTTACGAGCAGTACTTC.

There are many counts of this clonotype. The chain links TRBV5-1 to TRBJ1-1; D gene unclear. The CDR3 loop spans 16 amino acids. CDR1 and CDR2 (germline): SGHRS, YFSETQ. V dropped 4 bases and J dropped 1 base, with 17 bases sitting between them. Here the CDR3 DNA reads TGCGCCAGCAGCCCTGGTGTGTGGTCGGCGAACACTGAAGCTTTCTTT. Translation: CASSPGVWSANTEAFF. Variable domain in full (rest from reference TRBV5-1 and TRBJ1-1): KAGVTQTPRYLIKTRGQQVTLSCSPISGHRSVSWYQQTPGQGLQFLFEYFSETQRNKGNFPGRFSGRQFSNSRSEMNVSTLELGDSALYLCASSPGVWSANTEAFFGQGTRLTVV.

In this sample, this clonotype turned up a few times. The chain has TRBV12-3 or TRBV12-4 and TRBJ2-5, with 15 bases lining up with TRBD2. This CDR3 has 17 amino acids. J lost 3 bases, V lost 0 bases, and 2 bases had no gene match. The CDR3 nucleotides are TGTGCCAGCAGTTTAGCGGGACTAGCGGGGGGTAAAGAGACCCAGTACTTC. Translated, it gives CASSLAGLAGGKETQYF.

This clonotype was observed many times. CDR3 sequence reads: CASSEYWGHHNSPLHF. CDR3 DNA: TGTGCCAGCAGTGAATATTGGGGACATCATAATTCACCCCTCCACTTT. The chain carries TRBV25-1 and TRBJ1-6; D might be TRBD1 (6 bases). CDR3 length equals 16 residues. Trimming pared 0 bases from V and 5 bases from J, leaving 11 bases between. Per the germline V gene, CDR1 is MGHDK and CDR2 is SYGVNS. Full variable domain (rest looked up from reference TRBV25-1 and TRBJ1-6): EADIYQTPRYLVIGTGKKITLECSQTMGHDKMYWYQQDPGMELHLIHYSYGVNSTEKGDLSSESTVSRIRTEHFPLTLESARPSHTSQYLCASSEYWGHHNSPLHFGNGTRLTVT.

The chain is built from TRBV29-1 and TRBJ1-2; 10 bases are a match to TRBD1. The CDR3 consists of 14 residues. Germline values: CDR1 SQVTM, CDR2 ANQGSEA. V lost 7 bases and J lost 1; bases outside the gene matches: 6. The CDR3 bases are TGCAGCGGCGACCGGGACAGGGGTAACTATGGCTACACCTTC. Amino acids: CSGDRDRGNYGYTF.

CDR3 protein: CASSYTSGSSYEQYF. CDR3 bases: TGTGCCAGCAGTTACACAAGCGGGAGCTCCTACGAGCAGTACTTC. The chain links TRBV6-6 to TRBJ2-7, with 8 bases matching TRBD2. The CDR3 consists of 15 residues. Trimming removed 2 bases from V and 0 bases from J; junction bases left unmatched: 3. Germline lookup yields CDR1 MNHNY and CDR2 SVGAGI (reference sequence).

In this sample, this clonotype turned up a few times. The J gene is TRBJ1-2, the V gene TRBV6-1; the match to TRBD1 covers 9 bases. Germline V gene sequence: CDR1 MNHNS, CDR2 SASEGT. V dropped 5 bases and J dropped 2; count of bases not matched to a gene: 12. CDR3 length: 17 residues. The CDR3 region has the DNA TGTGCCAGCAGTTCCTACCCCTGGGGACAGGGAAACTATGGCTACACCTTC. Its translation is CASSSYPWGQGNYGYTF.

V usage is TRBV4-3 and J usage is TRBJ2-7; D unresolved. Matching the DNA end better, TRBJ2-1 makes the J call doubtful. Germline V gene data show CDR1 as LGHNA and CDR2 as YSLEER. This CDR3 is built from 11 residues. CDR3 sequence (DNA): TGCGCCAGCAGCCAAGAGAGGGAGCAGTTCTTC. It is translated as CASSQEREQFF.

V gene TRBV10-2 combines with J gene TRBJ1-4; TRBD1 might be the D (5 bases). Germline loops: CDR1 WSHSY, CDR2 SAAADI. V dropped 2 bases and J dropped 8 bases, with 18 bases sitting between them. The CDR3 has 16 residues. CDR3 loop: CASSEMVRGHGEKLFF. The CDR3 DNA reads TGCGCCAGCAGTGAGATGGTGAGGGGCCATGGCGAAAAACTGTTTTTT.

This clonotype appeared a few times. The J gene is TRBJ2-7, the V gene TRBV3-1, with TRBD2 matching 10 bases. The CDR3 has 14 amino acids. CDR1 LGHDT and CDR2 YNNKEL come from the germline V gene (reference sequence). The ends lost 2 bases at V and 5 bases at J; junction bases unmatched: 3. The CDR3 bases are TGTGCCAGCAGCCAACTAGCGGGAGTCCACGAGCAGTACTTC. As protein: CASSQLAGVHEQYF.

The chain employs TRBV20-1 and TRBJ2-1; 10 positions agree with TRBD2. Germline trimming cut 6 bases from V and 6 bases from J; bases unmatched to any gene: 5. The CDR3 runs 13 residues. Germline CDR1 reads DFQATT; CDR2 reads SNEGSKA (reference sequence). The chain's CDR3 is CSAQGLAFNEQFF. The CDR3 DNA is TGCAGTGCACAGGGACTAGCGTTCAATGAGCAGTTCTTC.

This clonotype was seen ten or more times. This chain connects TRBV4-2 to TRBJ1-4, with a tentative D call TRBD1 (5 bases). V lost 3 bases and J 7 bases, leaving 18 bases between the germline ends. This CDR3 has 16 residues. The germline gives CDR1 LGHNA, CDR2 YNFKEQ. The CDR3 is CASSHAIGARIEKLFF. The CDR3 bases are TGTGCCAGCAGCCACGCCATCGGGGCGCGGATTGAAAAACTGTTTTTT.

As concerns this clonotype: A clone one base away is much larger, so this may be a read error. The chain combines TRBV4-1 with TRBJ1-5; D ambiguous. Trimming pared 1 base from V and 1 base from J, leaving 8 bases between. CDR1 is MGHRA, CDR2 YSYEKL, per germline. The CDR3 has 15 residues. The CDR3 sequence is CASSQGTRSNQPQHF. The CDR3 coding sequence is TGCGCCAGCAGCCAAGGTACGAGGAGCAATCAGCCCCAGCATTTT.

The chain links TRBV2 to TRBJ1-6, with D perhaps matching TRBD1 (5 bases). The germline gives CDR1 SNHLY, CDR2 FYNNEI. V was shortened by 4 bases and J by 3 bases, with 22 bases between the two germline ends. The CDR3 has 19 residues. CDR3 loop: CASSGTSGAILRYNSPLHF. In DNA form, the CDR3 reads TGTGCCAGCAGTGGGACTAGCGGGGCAATCCTCCGCTATAATTCACCCCTCCACTTT.

The V call is TRBV7-6, the J call TRBJ2-3; 12 nucleotides line up with TRBD2. The V gene end was trimmed by 2 bases and the J gene end by 4 bases; junction bases not matched to a gene: 1. The CDR3 consists of 15 residues. Looked up from germline, CDR1 is SGHVS and CDR2 is FNYEAQ. The CDR3 DNA is TGTGCCAGCAGCTTACTAGCGGGGGGGGCAGATACGCAGTATTTT. It is translated as CASSLLAGGADTQYF.

Notes on this clonotype: This may be a read error, as it is one base from a much larger clone. This chain links TRBV29-1 with TRBJ2-7; 8 positions match TRBD2. The CDR3 consists of 14 residues. The V and J ends lost 4 bases and 7 bases, in that order; junction bases with no gene match: 12. Germline loops: CDR1 SQVTM, CDR2 ANQGSEA. The CDR3 region is CSVVRVAGYNEQYF. The CDR3, as DNA: TGCAGCGTTGTGAGGGTAGCGGGGTACAATGAGCAGTACTTC.

The J gene is TRBJ1-1, the V gene TRBV10-3; 10 bases match TRBD1. With V trimmed by 10 bases and J by 5 bases, 16 bases remained unmatched. The CDR3 totals 16 residues. Germline V CDR1 and CDR2: ENHRY, SYGVKD. In nucleotides, the CDR3 is TGTGCCAGCAGAATATTCCGCGGACAGGGGGAAACTGAAGCTTTCTTT. Translation gives CASRIFRGQGETEAFF.

This clonotype was counted many times. The gene calls are TRBV6-6 and TRBJ2-7, with D unclear. The CDR3 has 12 residues. The germline gives CDR1 MNHNY, CDR2 SVGAGI (reference sequence). V was cut by 2 bases and J by 7 bases, with 9 bases left in between. Here the CDR3 DNA reads TGTGCCAGCAGTTACGGGGATGGAGAGCAGTACTTC. It specifies CASSYGDGEQYF.

The chain combines TRBV7-2 with TRBJ2-7; 11 bases fit TRBD2. V shed 2 bases, J shed 5 bases, and the junction held 8 bases outside the gene matches. The germline CDR1 and CDR2 sequences are SGHTA and FQGNSA. The CDR3 runs to 16 residues. Written as DNA, the CDR3 is TGTGCCAGCAGCTTAACATTTCCTAGCGGGGGGAACGAGCAGTACTTC. Its translation: CASSLTFPSGGNEQYF.

In this sample, this clonotype turned up many times. This chain uses TRBV7-9 with TRBJ1-6, with 7 nucleotides matching TRBD1. Per germline, CDR1 SEHNR and CDR2 FQNEAQ (reference sequence). The CDR3 is 14 amino acids. J gave up 9 bases and V 6 bases, and 8 bases lay outside the gene matches. The CDR3 DNA follows: TGTGCCAGCAGTAAAGGGACAGCACTTTCACCCCTCCACTTT. Amino acid sequence: CASSKGTALSPLHF.

This clonotype has a handful of counts. V and J are TRBV2 and TRBJ1-1; no definite D call. V lost 6 bases and J 1 base, leaving 12 bases between the germline ends. Germline assignment: CDR1 SNHLY and CDR2 FYNNEI. The CDR3 is 14 amino acids. The DNA of the CDR3 is TGTGCCAGCAGCGAATCCCATTCGAACACTGAAGCTTTCTTT. This translates into CASSESHSNTEAFF.

A note on this clonotype: A clone one base away is much larger, so this may be a read error. V usage is TRBV20-1 and J usage is TRBJ1-1; the D gene is possibly TRBD1 (5 bases). There are 14 residues in the CDR3. Germline CDR1 reads DFQATT; CDR2 reads SNEGSKA (reference sequence). V was shortened by 3 bases and J by 4 bases, with 15 bases between the two germline ends. The CDR3 is CSARTGPPSTEAFF. CDR3 in DNA: TGCAGTGCTAGGACGGGACCGCCGAGCACTGAAGCTTTCTTT.

On this clonotype: One end of the junction does not line up with germline, which may come from a read error. V is TRBV29-1 and J is TRBJ1-1; D is uncertain. The CDR3 runs 13 residues. Per the germline V gene, CDR1 is SQVTM and CDR2 is ANQGSEA. CDR3 nucleotides: TGCTGCGTTGAAGGGTTTACGAACACAGAAGCTTTCTTT. As protein: CCVEGFTNTEAFF.